This T cell receptor (beta chain) derives from a study of blood T cell repertoires in COVID-19. Study-wide background: The study drew acute and convalescent COVID-19 samples from the United States, Italy and Spain. T cells, B-cell-depleted T cells, or PBMCs provided the cDNA or gDNA that served as material.

Methods used by the authors: By means of reference gene primer amplification, nucleated cell counts were estimated. Clones were sequenced by immunoSEQ multiplex PCR, and TCRdb holds only the in-frame ones, with some missing. Clonal size and the V and J genes are those of that table, whereas D and trimming came from the DNA. The sample holds around 620,000 clones; approximately 90% are singletons and the top ten take approximately 0.25%. The TCR was taken from a woman aged 18-29 years with acute or convalescent COVID-19. The sequencing input was peripheral blood.

In DNA, the CDR3 is TGTGCCAGCAGTTTGGGAACAGGGGGTTACGAAGCTTTCTTT. Amino acids: CASSLGTGGYEAFF. V is TRBV27 and J is TRBJ1-1, with 8 bases aligning to TRBD1. Germline loops: CDR1 MNHEY, CDR2 SMNVEV (reference sequence). This CDR3 spans 14 amino acids. V lost 3 bases to trimming and J lost 8 bases; unmatched junction nucleotides: 8.